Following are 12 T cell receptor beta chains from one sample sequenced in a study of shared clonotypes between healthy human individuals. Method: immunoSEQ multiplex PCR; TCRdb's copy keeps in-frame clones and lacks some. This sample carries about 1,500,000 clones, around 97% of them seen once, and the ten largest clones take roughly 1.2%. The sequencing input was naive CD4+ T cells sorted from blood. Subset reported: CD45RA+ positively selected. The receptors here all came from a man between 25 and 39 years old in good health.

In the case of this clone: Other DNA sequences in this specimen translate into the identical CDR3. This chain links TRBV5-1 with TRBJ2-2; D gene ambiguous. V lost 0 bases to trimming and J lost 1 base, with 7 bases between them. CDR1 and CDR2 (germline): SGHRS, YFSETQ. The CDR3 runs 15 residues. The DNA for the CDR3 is TGCGCCAGCAGCTTGGTAGGAGTGAACACCGGGGAGCTGTTTTTT. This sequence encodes CASSLVGVNTGELFF.

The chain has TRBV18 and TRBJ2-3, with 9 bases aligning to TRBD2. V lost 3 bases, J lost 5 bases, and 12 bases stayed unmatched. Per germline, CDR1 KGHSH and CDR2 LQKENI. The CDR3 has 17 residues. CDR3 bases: TGTGCCAGCTCACCGGCCGCGCTAGCGGGATTGAGAGATACGCAGTATTTT. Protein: CASSPAALAGLRDTQYF.

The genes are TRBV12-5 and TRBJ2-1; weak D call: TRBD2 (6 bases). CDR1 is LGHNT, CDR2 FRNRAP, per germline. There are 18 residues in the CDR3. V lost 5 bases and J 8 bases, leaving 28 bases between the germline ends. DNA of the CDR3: TGTGCTAGTGGTCACCGCAACGGGACTCACCTTAAGGGGTATGAGCAGTTCTTC. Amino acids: CASGHRNGTHLKGYEQFF. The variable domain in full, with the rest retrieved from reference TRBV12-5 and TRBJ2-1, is DARVTQTPRHKVTEMGQEVTMRCQPILGHNTVFWYRQTMMQGLELLAYFRNRAPLDDSGMPKDRFSAEMPDATLATLKIQPSEPRDSAVYFCASGHRNGTHLKGYEQFFGPGTRLTVL.

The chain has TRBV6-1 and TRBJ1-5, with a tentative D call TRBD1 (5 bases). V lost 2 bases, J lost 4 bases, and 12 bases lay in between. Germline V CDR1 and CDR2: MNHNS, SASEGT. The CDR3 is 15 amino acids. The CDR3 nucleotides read TGTGCCAGCAGTGAAAGTTTGGGGGTTAATCAGCCCCAGCATTTT. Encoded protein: CASSESLGVNQPQHF.

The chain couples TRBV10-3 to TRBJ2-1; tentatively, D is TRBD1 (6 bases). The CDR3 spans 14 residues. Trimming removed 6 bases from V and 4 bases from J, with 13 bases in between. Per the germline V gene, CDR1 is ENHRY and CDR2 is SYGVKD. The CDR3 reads CAIRAGDLYNEQFF. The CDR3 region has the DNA TGTGCCATCAGAGCAGGGGACCTTTACAATGAGCAGTTCTTC.

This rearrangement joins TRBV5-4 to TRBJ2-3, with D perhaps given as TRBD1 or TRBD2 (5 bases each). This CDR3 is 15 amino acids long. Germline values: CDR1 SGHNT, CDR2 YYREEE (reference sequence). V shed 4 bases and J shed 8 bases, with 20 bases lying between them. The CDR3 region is CASSKNWDAPITQYF. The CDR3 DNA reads TGTGCCAGCAGCAAGAACTGGGACGCCCCGATTACGCAGTATTTT.

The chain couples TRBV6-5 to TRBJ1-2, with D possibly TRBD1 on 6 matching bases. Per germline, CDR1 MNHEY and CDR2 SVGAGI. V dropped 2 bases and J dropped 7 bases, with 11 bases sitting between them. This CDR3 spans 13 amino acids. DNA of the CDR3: TGTGCCAGCAGTTACAACACAGGGTTTGGCTACACCTTC. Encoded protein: CASSYNTGFGYTF.

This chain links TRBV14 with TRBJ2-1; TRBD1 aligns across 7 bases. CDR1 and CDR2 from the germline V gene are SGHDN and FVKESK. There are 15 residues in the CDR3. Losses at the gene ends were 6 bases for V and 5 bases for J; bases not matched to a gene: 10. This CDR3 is CASRRDSPPHNEQFF. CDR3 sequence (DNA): TGTGCCAGCAGACGGGACAGTCCTCCCCACAATGAGCAGTTCTTC.

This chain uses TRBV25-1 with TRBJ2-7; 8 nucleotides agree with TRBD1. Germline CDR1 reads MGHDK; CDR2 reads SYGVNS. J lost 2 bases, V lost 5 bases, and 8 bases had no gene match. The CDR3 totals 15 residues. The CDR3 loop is CASSPRQGPPYEQYF. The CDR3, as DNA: TGTGCCAGCAGTCCGAGACAGGGGCCTCCCTACGAGCAGTACTTC.

CDR3 protein: CASSPLQGGGYEQYF. CDR3 nucleotides: TGTGCCAGCTCACCACTCCAGGGAGGAGGGTACGAGCAGTACTTC. The J gene is TRBJ2-7, the V gene TRBV18, with a possible D match to TRBD2 (6 bases). Germline CDR1 KGHSH, CDR2 LQKENI. This CDR3 contains 15 residues. V gave up 1 base and J gave up 4 bases, with 14 bases separating them.

CDR3 loop: CASSLGLPTDTQYF. The CDR3 DNA reads TGTGCCAGCAGCCTCGGACTTCCCACAGATACGCAGTATTTT. The rearrangement joins TRBV7-3 to TRBJ2-3; possible D gene TRBD2, 5 bases. CDR1 and CDR2 from the germline V gene are SGHTA and FQGTGA. The CDR3 extends over 14 amino acids. V lost 5 bases and J 2 bases, leaving 11 bases between the germline ends.

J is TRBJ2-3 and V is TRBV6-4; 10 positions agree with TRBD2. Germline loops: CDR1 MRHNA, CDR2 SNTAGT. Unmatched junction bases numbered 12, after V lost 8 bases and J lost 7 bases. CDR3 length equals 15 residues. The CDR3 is CASGPSGGVGNTQYF. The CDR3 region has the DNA TGTGCCAGCGGTCCTAGCGGGGGAGTCGGGAATACGCAGTATTTT.